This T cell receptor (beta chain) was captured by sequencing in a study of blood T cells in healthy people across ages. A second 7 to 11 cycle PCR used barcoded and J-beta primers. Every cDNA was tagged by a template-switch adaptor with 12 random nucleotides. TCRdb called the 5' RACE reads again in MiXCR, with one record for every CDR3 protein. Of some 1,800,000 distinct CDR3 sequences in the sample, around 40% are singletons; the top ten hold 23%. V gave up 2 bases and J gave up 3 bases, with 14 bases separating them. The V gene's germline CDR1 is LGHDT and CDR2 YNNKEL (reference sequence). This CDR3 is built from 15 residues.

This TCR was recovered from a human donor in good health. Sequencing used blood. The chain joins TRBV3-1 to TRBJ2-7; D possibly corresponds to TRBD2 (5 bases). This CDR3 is CASSQRPRGDYEQYF. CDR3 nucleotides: TGTGCCAGCAGCCAAAGGCCCCGGGGAGACTACGAGCAGTACTTC.